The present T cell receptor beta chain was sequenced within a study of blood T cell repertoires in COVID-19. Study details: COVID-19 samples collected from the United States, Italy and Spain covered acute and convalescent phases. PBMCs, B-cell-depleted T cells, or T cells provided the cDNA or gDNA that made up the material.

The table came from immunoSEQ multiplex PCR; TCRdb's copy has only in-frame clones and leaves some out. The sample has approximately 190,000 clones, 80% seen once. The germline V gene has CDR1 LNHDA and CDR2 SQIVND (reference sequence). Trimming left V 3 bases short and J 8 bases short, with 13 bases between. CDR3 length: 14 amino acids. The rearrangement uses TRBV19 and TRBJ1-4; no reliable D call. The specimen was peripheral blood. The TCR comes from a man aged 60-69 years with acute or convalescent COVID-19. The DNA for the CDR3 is TGTGCCAGTAGTATTGCAGGCCTCGAGGAAAAACTGTTTTTT. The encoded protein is CASSIAGLEEKLFF. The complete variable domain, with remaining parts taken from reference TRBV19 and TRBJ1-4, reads DGGITQSPKYLFRKEGQNVTLSCEQNLNHDAMYWYRQDPGQGLRLIYYSQIVNDFQKGDIAEGYSVSREKKESFPLTVTSAQKNPTAFYLCASSIAGLEEKLFFGSGTQLSVL.